This T cell receptor beta chain was sequenced in a study of blood T cell repertoires in COVID-19. Study context: Both acute and convalescent COVID-19 samples were obtained from the United States, Italy and Spain. The cDNA or gDNA used as material had been derived from T cells, B-cell-depleted T cells, or PBMCs.

Seattle participants joined during active infection and were tracked over time. CDR3 length: 16 residues. Germline CDR1 PRHDT, CDR2 FYEKMQ (reference sequence). The V gene end was trimmed by 9 bases and the J gene end by 5 bases; junction bases not matched to a gene: 13. Study processing details: Quantification of nucleated cells was approximated via reference gene primer amplification. The repertoire was sequenced with immunoSEQ multiplex PCR; TCRdb's copy has only in-frame clones and lacks some. V and J calls and clone size come straight from that table; D and trimming were deduced from the DNA. The data hold fewer than 80,000 clones, with roughly 80% observed a single time.

The chain carries TRBV13 and TRBJ2-1, with 10 nucleotides matching TRBD2. This clonotype originated in a man between 45 and 60 years old with COVID-19, enrolled during active disease. Material for sequencing was peripheral blood. The CDR3 here is CASARERGGSDNEQFF. The DNA of the CDR3 is TGTGCCAGTGCCCGGGAGCGGGGGGGGTCGGACAATGAGCAGTTCTTC. Drawing the rest from reference TRBV13 and TRBJ2-1, the complete variable domain is AAGVIQSPRHLIKEKRETATLKCYPIPRHDTVYWYQQGPGQDPQFLISFYEKMQSDKGSIPDRFSAQQFSDYHSELNMSSLELGDSALYFCASARERGGSDNEQFFGPGTRLTVL.